Shown below are 14 T cell receptor beta chains from a single sample sequenced in a study of cytomegalovirus exposure and HLA in healthy donors. PCR primers comprised 60 Vbeta and 13 Jbeta primers. Assay used: immunoSEQ multiplex PCR; TCRdb lists only in-frame clones, some missing. Of 70,000 to 100,000 clones listed, around 81% are singletons. Sequenced: PBMCs. The receptor source for this set is a young man in good health and CMV-seronegative.

This clone was recorded once. For the CDR3, the DNA is TGTGCCAGCAGCCAAGCAGGGGGTACTGAAGCTTTCTTT. This gives the protein CASSQAGGTEAFF. The chain is built from TRBV14 and TRBJ1-1; TRBD1 matches at 7 bases. Unmatched junction bases numbered 1, after V lost 1 base and J lost 5 bases. This CDR3 is 13 amino acids long. From germline, CDR1 is SGHDN and CDR2 FVKESK.

This chain connects TRBV6-5 to TRBJ1-6, with D hard to call. CDR1 and CDR2 from the germline V gene are MNHEY and SVGAGI. With 0 bases removed from V and 2 bases from J, the gap between germline ends came to 5 bases. The CDR3 contains 15 residues. The CDR3 region has the DNA TGTGCCAGCAGTTACTCGGCAGCCTATAATTCACCCCTCCACTTT. Protein product: CASSYSAAYNSPLHF.

The J gene is TRBJ1-6, the V gene TRBV19; weak D call: TRBD1 (5 bases). V was pared by 9 bases and J by 6 bases, with 18 bases between. The CDR3 runs to 15 residues. The germline gives CDR1 LNHDA, CDR2 SQIVND (reference sequence). CDR3 in amino acids: CASLQVGGVNSPLHF. The DNA for the CDR3 is TGTGCCAGCCTCCAAGTTGGAGGGGTTAATTCACCCCTCCACTTT.

This CDR3 is CASKMAGSSYEQYF. The CDR3 region has the DNA TGTGCCAGTAAAATGGCGGGAAGCTCCTACGAGCAGTACTTC. This chain joins TRBV19 and TRBJ2-7; TRBD2 is a possible D gene (6 bases). CDR1 and CDR2 from the germline V gene are LNHDA and SQIVND (reference sequence). V was shortened by 7 bases and J by 0 bases, with 13 bases between the two germline ends. This CDR3 is built from 14 residues.

The rearrangement links TRBV30 to TRBJ2-2; 11 nucleotides line up with TRBD2. V lost 8 bases to trimming and J lost 5 bases; unmatched junction nucleotides: 10. There are 15 residues in the CDR3. Germline lookup yields CDR1 GTSNPN and CDR2 SVGIG (reference sequence). The DNA of the CDR3 is TGTGCCCTCCCTTTTAGCGGGGGGGGAACCGGGGAGCTGTTTTTT. Its translation is CALPFSGGGTGELFF. Variable domain in full (rest from reference TRBV30 and TRBJ2-2): SQTIHQWPATLVQPVGSPLSLECTVEGTSNPNLYWYRQAAGRGLQLLFYSVGIGQISSEVPQNLSASRPQDRQFILSSKKLLLSDSGFYLCALPFSGGGTGELFFGEGSRLTVL.

The chain couples TRBV12-2 to TRBJ1-2. TRBV12-2 is flagged as a pseudogene. The CDR3 length is 12 residues. CDR3 nucleotides: TGTGCAAGTCGCATACGAGGTTTGGCGTACACCTTC. This encodes CASRIRGLAYTF.

This rearrangement joins TRBV29-1 to TRBJ2-6; TRBD2 is a possible D gene (6 bases). V shed 6 bases and J shed 2 bases, with 11 bases lying between them. The CDR3 is made up of 14 amino acids. CDR1 and CDR2 (germline): SQVTM, ANQGSEA. The CDR3 region has the DNA TGCAGCGTGCTAGGGGAGGCTGGGGCCAACGTCCTGACTTTC. It specifies CSVLGEAGANVLTF.

The chain uses TRBV4-1 and TRBJ1-1; 10 bases agree with TRBD1. The CDR3 loop spans 17 amino acids. CDR1 is MGHRA, CDR2 YSYEKL, per germline. The V segment lost 2 bases and the J segment 4 bases; nucleotides outside the gene matches: 10. CDR3: CASSQRGDRGSGTEAFF. CDR3 coding DNA: TGCGCCAGCAGCCAAAGGGGGGACAGGGGATCGGGCACTGAAGCTTTCTTT.

The rearrangement uses TRBV19 and TRBJ2-7, with 10 positions matching TRBD1. In germline, CDR1 is LNHDA, CDR2 SQIVND (reference sequence). Unmatched junction bases numbered 4, after V lost 5 bases and J lost 3 bases. This CDR3 comprises 14 residues. The DNA of the CDR3 is TGTGCCAGTAGTTCGGGACAGGGGAACTACGAGCAGTACTTC. Translating gives CASSSGQGNYEQYF.

Only one count was recorded for this clone. The chain combines TRBV18 with TRBJ1-1; 9 nucleotides agree with TRBD1. The V gene end was trimmed by 3 bases and the J gene end by 5 bases; junction bases not matched to a gene: 13. CDR1 KGHSH and CDR2 LQKENI come from the germline V gene. The CDR3 runs to 17 residues. DNA of the CDR3: TGTGCCAGCTCACCGGGCACAGGGGGCTTATCTCGAACTGAAGCTTTCTTT. It codes for CASSPGTGGLSRTEAFF.

The chain links TRBV2 to TRBJ1-1; TRBD1 is a possible D gene (6 bases). The CDR3 has 15 amino acids. V was pared by 5 bases and J by 4 bases, with 17 bases between. Germline-derived CDR1 and CDR2 are SNHLY and FYNNEI. This chain's CDR3 is CASSPRVQGITEAFF. CDR3 DNA sequence: TGTGCCAGCAGTCCCAGGGTACAGGGAATCACTGAAGCTTTCTTT.

This chain's CDR3 is CASSQDPGTLTQFTDTQYF. Here the CDR3 DNA reads TGTGCCAGCAGCCAAGATCCCGGGACACTTACACAATTCACAGATACGCAGTATTTT. V and J are TRBV4-2 and TRBJ2-3; the D gene is possibly TRBD1 (6 bases). Germline CDR1 is LGHNA and CDR2 is YNFKEQ. The CDR3 loop spans 19 amino acids. V lost 0 bases, J lost 2 bases, and 21 bases lay in between.

The rearrangement joins TRBV2 to TRBJ1-5; 10 nucleotides align to TRBD1. There are 14 residues in the CDR3. The germline CDR1 and CDR2 sequences are SNHLY and FYNNEI. Losses at the gene ends were 6 bases for V and 7 bases for J; bases not matched to a gene: 6. The CDR3 is CASSGTGEDQPQHF. In nucleotides, the CDR3 is TGTGCCAGCAGCGGGACAGGGGAAGACCAGCCCCAGCATTTT.

The rearrangement joins TRBV10-2 to TRBJ2-7; possible D gene TRBD1, 5 bases. The germline CDR1 and CDR2 sequences are WSHSY and SAAADI. Trimming left V 8 bases short and J 0 bases short, with 20 bases between. The CDR3 covers 16 residues. The CDR3 reads CASRSPKSGFSYEQYF. The CDR3 nucleotides read TGCGCCAGCCGATCGCCTAAATCAGGGTTCTCCTACGAGCAGTACTTC.